What follows are 31 T cell receptor beta chains derived from one specimen sequenced in a study of regulatory and conventional T cells in RAG deficiency. Data came from immunoSEQ multiplex PCR; TCRdb stores just in-frame clones and leaves some out. The table includes approximately 7,000 clones, approximately 90% detected once. Blood CD4+ CD25-high CD127-low regulatory T cells supplied the genomic DNA template. In addition, the sample was reused for a study of regulatory T cells. This second report adds: The primer mix had 52 TRBV and 13 TRBJ primers.

The specimen sequenced was CD127- CD25+ CD4+ Tregs sorted from blood. The receptors derive from a human donor in good health.

The CDR3 DNA follows: TGTGCCAGCACCCCACAGGGGTCCCTCTCCTACGAGCAGTACTTC. Protein product: CASTPQGSLSYEQYF. V is TRBV7-8 and J is TRBJ2-7, with TRBD1 identical over 7 bases. The CDR3 totals 15 residues. Germline loops: CDR1 SGHVS, CDR2 FQNEAQ. The junction had 9 bases not matched to a gene; V was cut back by 7 bases and J by 0 bases.

This clone was detected once. The CDR3 DNA is TGTGCCAGCAGCTACAGGGCAACTAATGAAAAACTGTTTTTT. Translation: CASSYRATNEKLFF. This chain links TRBV7-9 with TRBJ1-4; tentatively, D is TRBD1 (6 bases). From germline, CDR1 is SEHNR and CDR2 FQNEAQ (reference sequence). This CDR3 has 14 amino acids. Trimming stripped 4 bases from V and 0 bases from J, with 6 bases between.

This chain links TRBV6-6 with TRBJ2-7; 10 bases fit TRBD1. Germline V lookup: CDR1 MNHNY, CDR2 SVGAGI (reference sequence). Trimming at V came to 3 bases and at J to 2 bases, leaving 7 bases not matched to a gene. This CDR3 is 16 amino acids long. The CDR3 region has the DNA TGTGCCAGCAGTTATCGCTGGACAGGGGGTCCCTACGAGCAGTACTTC. This translates into CASSYRWTGGPYEQYF.

V and J are TRBV5-1 and TRBJ1-1; TRBD1 agrees at 8 bases. The CDR3 runs to 14 residues. V shed 0 bases and J 10 bases; nucleotides not matched to a gene: 8. Germline CDR1 reads SGHRS; CDR2 reads YFSETQ. CDR3 DNA: TGCGCCAGCAGCTTGGGAGGACAGGGCAATAGAGCTTTCTTT. This encodes CASSLGGQGNRAFF.

This clone was seen only once. J is TRBJ1-6 and V is TRBV6-5; tentatively, D is TRBD1 (6 bases). Germline loops: CDR1 MNHEY, CDR2 SVGAGI. The V gene lost 2 bases and the J gene lost 10 bases, with 12 bases spanning the gap. The CDR3 runs to 14 residues. DNA of the CDR3: TGTGCCAGCAGTTACGGGGGGGCTGGATCACCCCTCCACTTT. This sequence encodes CASSYGGAGSPLHF.

For this clone: Other nucleotide sequences from this sample produce the same CDR3. The chain carries TRBV6-6 and TRBJ1-6; 7 nucleotides align to TRBD1. Germline assignment: CDR1 MNHNY and CDR2 SVGAGI (reference sequence). The CDR3 is made up of 15 amino acids. After removal of 7 bases from V and 2 bases from J, the junction contained 5 bases not matched to a gene. The CDR3 sequence: CASTRQGTYNSPLHF. The CDR3 region has the DNA TGTGCCAGCACCCGACAGGGAACCTATAATTCACCCCTCCACTTT.

This clone occurred once. V and J are TRBV28 and TRBJ1-5; D call uncertain. The CDR3 totals 12 residues. The germline V and J ends were trimmed by 2 bases and 6 bases, with 5 bases remaining between them. CDR1 and CDR2 from the germline V gene are MDHEN and SYDVKM. The CDR3 spells CASSLLGQPQHF. Here the CDR3 DNA reads TGTGCCAGCAGTTTACTAGGTCAGCCCCAGCATTTT.

V is TRBV19 and J is TRBJ1-5, with 10 bases that match TRBD1. The CDR3 sequence is 21 residues long. V was pared by 5 bases and J by 0 bases, with 19 bases of the junction left unmatched. CDR1 is LNHDA, CDR2 SQIVND, per germline (reference sequence). The CDR3 nucleotides are TGTGCCAGTAGTGCAGCGGGGACAGGGGTAATCGTTAAAAATAGCAATCAGCCCCAGCATTTT. Protein: CASSAAGTGVIVKNSNQPQHF. The whole variable domain, filled in from reference TRBV19 and TRBJ1-5, reads DGGITQSPKYLFRKEGQNVTLSCEQNLNHDAMYWYRQDPGQGLRLIYYSQIVNDFQKGDIAEGYSVSREKKESFPLTVTSAQKNPTAFYLCASSAAGTGVIVKNSNQPQHFGDGTRLSIL.

The chain couples TRBV6-1 to TRBJ1-5, with a weak D call TRBD1 (5 bases). The CDR3 extends over 16 amino acids. V was shortened by 4 bases and J by 2 bases, with 15 bases between the two germline ends. In germline, CDR1 is MNHNS, CDR2 SASEGT. This chain's CDR3 is CASSGVWGLGNQPQHF. CDR3 coding DNA: TGTGCCAGCAGTGGTGTCTGGGGACTAGGCAATCAGCCCCAGCATTTT.

This clone occurred once. CDR3 sequence (DNA): TGTGCCTGGAGTCGATGGGGGGGCACTGAAGCTTTCTTT. This gives the protein CAWSRWGGTEAFF. The chain recombines TRBV30 with TRBJ1-1; D is possibly TRBD1 (5 bases). The CDR3 runs 13 residues. V was shortened by 2 bases and J by 4 bases, with 11 bases between the two germline ends. CDR1 GTSNPN and CDR2 SVGIG come from the germline V gene (reference sequence).

The J gene is TRBJ1-3, the V gene TRBV9, with TRBD1 identical over 9 bases. This CDR3 spans 15 amino acids. Germline loops: CDR1 SGDLS, CDR2 YYNGEE. The trim removed 0 bases at V and 6 bases at J, leaving 4 bases unmatched. The CDR3 DNA follows: TGTGCCAGCAGCGTAGACGGGACAGGGATAAACACCATATATTTT. Translation: CASSVDGTGINTIYF.

The V call is TRBV6-1, the J call TRBJ1-3; D call uncertain. Trimming shortened V by 7 bases and J by 2 bases, and 12 bases separated the two germline ends. Germline V CDR1 and CDR2: MNHNS, SASEGT. The CDR3 has 14 residues. The chain's CDR3 is CASKRDNAGNTIYF. The CDR3, as DNA: TGTGCCAGCAAGCGGGATAATGCTGGAAACACCATATATTTT.

The V gene is TRBV4-2, the J gene TRBJ2-3; a weak D match, TRBD2 (6 bases). The CDR3 is made up of 14 amino acids. V lost 4 bases and J 2 bases, leaving 10 bases between the germline ends. CDR1 and CDR2 (germline): LGHNA, YNFKEQ. The CDR3, as DNA: TGTGCCAGCAGCCGTAGCGGAATCACAGATACGCAGTATTTT. Its translation is CASSRSGITDTQYF.

This chain uses TRBV28 with TRBJ1-3; D uncertain. Germline lookup yields CDR1 MDHEN and CDR2 SYDVKM. The CDR3 totals 15 residues. V was clipped by 6 bases and J by 3 bases, with 15 bases between them. This CDR3 reads CASRVAGSFGNTIYF. CDR3 bases: TGTGCCAGCAGGGTCGCAGGTTCCTTTGGAAACACCATATATTTT.

V and J are TRBV30 and TRBJ2-6; D unresolved. V was shortened by 3 bases and J by 2 bases, with 11 bases between the two germline ends. Germline V gene sequence: CDR1 GTSNPN, CDR2 SVGIG (reference sequence). The CDR3 is made up of 15 amino acids. As DNA, the CDR3 is TGTGCCTGGAGGGGTATCGGAGCTGGGGCCAACGTCCTGACTTTC. This codes for CAWRGIGAGANVLTF.

The J gene is TRBJ2-1, the V gene TRBV28; D possibly corresponds to TRBD2 (7 bases). The V and J ends lost 7 bases and 4 bases respectively, with 14 bases between them. The germline CDR1 and CDR2 sequences are MDHEN and SYDVKM. The CDR3 sequence is 14 residues long. The CDR3 is CASKRGGPYNEQFF. Written as DNA, the CDR3 is TGTGCCAGCAAGAGGGGGGGCCCTTACAATGAGCAGTTCTTC.

J is TRBJ2-5 and V is TRBV4-2; TRBD2 matches at 12 bases. The DNA end is a closer match to TRBJ2-7, so the J assignment may be wrong. CDR1 is LGHNA, CDR2 YNFKEQ, per germline. The CDR3 spans 15 residues. Here the CDR3 reads CASSQVLAGGLEQYF. The CDR3 DNA follows: TGTGCCAGCAGCCAAGTGCTAGCGGGGGGGCTCGAGCAGTACTTC.

The CDR3 DNA reads as TGTGCCAGTATCCGGGACAGGGGCAGCACCTTC. It translates to CASIRDRGSTF. This chain joins TRBV14 and TRBJ1-2, with 10 bases identical to TRBD1. J lost 13 bases, V lost 9 bases, and 8 bases had no gene match. Germline-derived CDR1 and CDR2 are SGHDN and FVKESK. The CDR3 is 11 amino acids.

The chain recombines TRBV28 with TRBJ2-3, with D possibly TRBD2 on 7 matching bases. The CDR3 extends over 17 amino acids. In germline, CDR1 is MDHEN, CDR2 SYDVKM. Between the trimmed V and J ends, which lost 1 base and 6 bases, there was a span of 20 bases. The CDR3 here is CASSLYEGGTVADTQYF. The CDR3 nucleotides are TGTGCCAGCAGTTTATATGAGGGGGGGACGGTAGCTGATACGCAGTATTTT.

The rearrangement uses TRBV18 and TRBJ2-4, with 10 nucleotides matching TRBD1. Germline loops: CDR1 KGHSH, CDR2 LQKENI. The CDR3 extends over 17 amino acids. The ends lost 6 bases at V and 2 bases at J; junction bases unmatched: 10. The CDR3 protein is CASSVGQGIGTKNIQYF. The CDR3 coding sequence is TGTGCCAGCTCCGTGGGACAGGGGATTGGGACCAAAAACATTCAGTACTTC.

J is TRBJ1-3 and V is TRBV19; D unclear. CDR3 length: 14 amino acids. Trimming left V 9 bases short and J 4 bases short, with 16 bases between. The germline V gene encodes CDR1 LNHDA and CDR2 SQIVND (reference sequence). CDR3 residues: CASLSGMRGNTIYF. CDR3 in DNA: TGTGCCAGCCTCTCGGGGATGCGAGGAAACACCATATATTTT.

J is TRBJ1-1 and V is TRBV11-1; D gene uncertain. V dropped 3 bases and J dropped 1 base, with 9 bases sitting between them. Per germline, CDR1 SGHAT and CDR2 FQDESV (reference sequence). The CDR3 has 14 amino acids. In DNA, the CDR3 is TGTGCCAGCAGCTTCCGACTTTCGAACACTGAAGCTTTCTTT. Amino acids: CASSFRLSNTEAFF.

The chain has TRBV7-9 and TRBJ2-1; TRBD2 agrees at 7 bases. Looked up from germline, CDR1 is SEHNR and CDR2 is FQNEAQ (reference sequence). V shed 1 base and J 8 bases; nucleotides not matched to a gene: 5. The CDR3 totals 14 residues. The CDR3 DNA reads TGTGCCAGCAGCTTAGGACGGGGGGTCGATGAGCAGTTCTTC. Translation: CASSLGRGVDEQFF. The full variable domain, with the rest looked up from reference TRBV7-9 and TRBJ2-1, is DTGVSQNPRHKITKRGQNVTFRCDPISEHNRLYWYRQTLGQGPEFLTYFQNEAQLEKSRLLSDRFSAERPKGSFSTLEIQRTEQGDSAMYLCASSLGRGVDEQFFGPGTRLTVL.

The V call is TRBV6-1, the J call TRBJ2-5; 13 bases line up with TRBD2. Germline CDR1 and CDR2: MNHNS and SASEGT. The ends lost 2 bases at V and 3 bases at J; junction bases unmatched: 9. CDR3 length equals 18 residues. CDR3 coding DNA: TGTGCCAGCAGTGAACGCCGGACTAGCGGGGGACTCGAAGAGACCCAGTACTTC. Amino acid sequence: CASSERRTSGGLEETQYF.

The rearrangement joins TRBV5-4 to TRBJ1-5, with 7 bases matching TRBD1. CDR3 size: 15 residues. V dropped 4 bases and J dropped 3; count of bases not matched to a gene: 7. Germline loops: CDR1 SGHNT, CDR2 YYREEE (reference sequence). In nucleotides, the CDR3 is TGTGCCAGCAGCCACGACAGGGAGTCCAATCAGCCCCAGCATTTT. It is translated as CASSHDRESNQPQHF.

DNA of the CDR3: TGTGCCAGCAGCTCTAGCGGGCGCACAGATACGCAGTATTTT. Translation: CASSSSGRTDTQYF. The chain couples TRBV2 to TRBJ2-3; TRBD2 aligns across 8 bases. V dropped 6 bases and J dropped 1; count of bases not matched to a gene: 3. Germline V gene data show CDR1 as SNHLY and CDR2 as FYNNEI. CDR3 length: 14 amino acids.

V gene TRBV5-1 combines with J gene TRBJ1-1; tentatively, D is TRBD1 (5 bases). Trimming took 4 bases from V and 2 from J, leaving 15 bases between them. Germline V gene lookup returns CDR1 SGHRS and CDR2 YFSETQ. CDR3 size: 15 residues. CDR3 DNA: TGCGCCAGCAGCGGGGGAGGGGACCGCAACACTGAAGCTTTCTTT. Protein sequence: CASSGGGDRNTEAFF.

In this sample, this clone turned up once. The rearrangement uses TRBV25-1 and TRBJ2-7, with D possibly TRBD1 on 6 matching bases. V was shortened by 2 bases and J by 2 bases, with 7 bases between the two germline ends. CDR3 length: 13 amino acids. Germline lookup yields CDR1 MGHDK and CDR2 SYGVNS. The CDR3 DNA reads TGTGCCAGCAGTGAAAGGGGGACCTACGAGCAGTACTTC. Residues: CASSERGTYEQYF.

The chain has TRBV5-4 and TRBJ1-2, with D tentatively TRBD1 (5 bases). Germline V gives CDR1 SGHNT, CDR2 YYREEE (reference sequence). The CDR3 length is 13 residues. Trimming cost V 1 base and J 2 bases, with 6 bases left between them. In nucleotides, the CDR3 is TGTGCCAGCAGCTTGCCAGGGAACTATGGCTACACCTTC. Protein sequence: CASSLPGNYGYTF.

This chain connects TRBV7-3 to TRBJ2-1; D is perhaps TRBD1 (6 bases). Germline V gene data show CDR1 as SGHTA and CDR2 as FQGTGA. This CDR3 region has 16 residues. V was cut by 2 bases and J by 0 bases, with 11 bases left in between. The CDR3 is CASSLQGPSSYNEQFF. The CDR3 bases are TGTGCCAGCAGCTTACAGGGGCCGAGCTCCTACAATGAGCAGTTCTTC.

The chain couples TRBV7-3 to TRBJ2-5; maybe TRBD2 (5 bases). This CDR3 is 13 amino acids long. V was cut by 4 bases and J by 5 bases, with 11 bases left in between. Per germline, CDR1 SGHTA and CDR2 FQGTGA. CDR3 amino acids: CASSSRGGETQYF. CDR3 DNA sequence: TGTGCCAGCAGCTCGAGAGGCGGGGAGACCCAGTACTTC. Complete variable domain (other parts from reference TRBV7-3 and TRBJ2-5): GAGVSQTPSNKVTEKGKYVELRCDPISGHTALYWYRQSLGQGPEFLIYFQGTGAADDSGLPNDRFFAVRPEGSVSTLKIQRTERGDSAVYLCASSSRGGETQYFGPGTRLLVL.